Following are 24 T cell receptor beta chains from one sample sequenced in a study of OX40 agonist ivuxolimab in advanced cancers. This table comes from immunoSEQ multiplex PCR, and its TCRdb copy is limited to in-frame clones, with some not included. The sample lists about 35,000 clones, over 80% occurring once. This material consisted of CD4+ or CD8+ T cells sorted from blood, taken in a trial of the OX40 agonist ivuxolimab. The receptors come from an adult with an advanced solid tumor such as melanoma, head and neck, liver or kidney cancer.

V is TRBV15 and J is TRBJ1-2; D uncertain. The CDR3 runs to 12 residues. V dropped 5 bases and J dropped 4 bases, with 8 bases sitting between them. Germline V CDR1 and CDR2: LNHNV, YYDKDF (reference sequence). DNA of the CDR3: TGTGCCACCAGCGAGAGGAGCTATGGCTACACCTTC. This encodes CATSERSYGYTF.

Concerning this clone: At one end the junction does not follow the germline gene, possibly because of a read error. The chain couples TRBV30 to TRBJ2-5, with D possibly being TRBD2 (6 bases). Germline V lookup: CDR1 GTSNPN, CDR2 SVGIG (reference sequence). This CDR3 is built from 13 residues. CDR3 DNA: TGTGCCTGGAACTTGGGATCGGGAGAGGCCCAGTACTTC. Its translation: CAWNLGSGEAQYF.

The chain recombines TRBV6-1 with TRBJ1-2; 8 positions agree with TRBD1. Germline V gives CDR1 MNHNS, CDR2 SASEGT. The junction had 7 bases not matched to a gene; V was cut back by 1 base and J by 3 bases. The CDR3 consists of 16 residues. The CDR3 nucleotides are TGTGCCAGCAGTGAAGGTTGGCGACAGGGGTACTATGGCTACACCTTC. This gives the protein CASSEGWRQGYYGYTF.

The chain joins TRBV28 to TRBJ2-1, with D tentatively TRBD2 (6 bases). Trimming took off 6 bases at V and 3 bases at J, with 15 bases between the two ends. This CDR3 region has 15 residues. The germline gives CDR1 MDHEN, CDR2 SYDVKM. Written as DNA, the CDR3 is TGTGCCAGCAGGGGGTCCAGCGGGCTCTACAATGAGCAGTTCTTC. As protein: CASRGSSGLYNEQFF.

The chain links TRBV4-2 to TRBJ2-7; D possibly matches TRBD1 or TRBD2 (5 bases each). The CDR3 is 16 residues long. Trimming took off 4 bases at V and 1 base at J, with 17 bases between the two ends. Germline CDR1 is LGHNA and CDR2 is YNFKEQ. The CDR3 DNA follows: TGTGCCAGCAGCCCTCCTCTAGGGGAGCAGTCCTACGAGCAGTACTTC. Its protein is CASSPPLGEQSYEQYF.

This clone ranks as large (0.1 to 1%). This rearrangement joins TRBV5-1 to TRBJ1-1, with 7 bases that match TRBD1. This CDR3 comprises 14 residues. CDR1 and CDR2 (germline): SGHRS, YFSETQ. Germline trimming cut 5 bases from V and 7 bases from J; bases unmatched to any gene: 11. CDR3 residues: CASRPGTENIEAFF. The CDR3 bases are TGCGCCAGCAGACCGGGGACAGAGAATATTGAAGCTTTCTTT.

The gene calls are TRBV28 and TRBJ2-3; D unresolved. This CDR3 is built from 13 residues. Germline V gene data show CDR1 as MDHEN and CDR2 as SYDVKM. The V gene lost 6 bases and the J gene lost 5 bases, with 12 bases spanning the gap. The CDR3 protein is CASRLANGDTQYF. CDR3 bases: TGTGCCAGCAGGTTGGCGAATGGAGATACGCAGTATTTT.

The genes are TRBV5-1 and TRBJ1-1; D unclear. The V end lost 0 bases, the J end lost 2 bases, and 5 bases lay between the germline ends. This CDR3 has 13 residues. Germline CDR1 reads SGHRS; CDR2 reads YFSETQ. Written as DNA, the CDR3 is TGCGCCAGCAGCTTGGAACGTAACACTGAAGCTTTCTTT. This gives the protein CASSLERNTEAFF.

The chain uses TRBV7-9 and TRBJ2-1; D is ambiguous. Germline assignment: CDR1 SEHNR and CDR2 FQNEAQ (reference sequence). CDR3 length equals 12 residues. V was trimmed by 2 bases and J by 8 bases, leaving 7 bases between them. DNA for the CDR3: TGTGCCAGCAGCTTATTTGACGATGAGCAGTTCTTC. Amino acid sequence: CASSLFDDEQFF. The full variable domain, rest sourced from reference TRBV7-9 and TRBJ2-1, is DTGVSQNPRHKITKRGQNVTFRCDPISEHNRLYWYRQTLGQGPEFLTYFQNEAQLEKSRLLSDRFSAERPKGSFSTLEIQRTEQGDSAMYLCASSLFDDEQFFGPGTRLTVL.

The chain couples TRBV6-5 to TRBJ1-2, with D possibly being TRBD1 (6 bases). The CDR3 totals 13 residues. Trimming took 6 bases from V and 5 from J, leaving 13 bases between them. CDR1 is MNHEY and CDR2 is SVGAGI in the germline V gene. DNA of the CDR3: TGTGCCAGCAGCCCAGGGGTTGAGTATGGCTACACCTTC. Its protein is CASSPGVEYGYTF.

V usage is TRBV6-4 and J usage is TRBJ2-6, with 10 positions matching TRBD1. The CDR3 length is 16 residues. V lost 7 bases to trimming and J lost 2 bases; unmatched junction nucleotides: 5. In germline, CDR1 is MRHNA, CDR2 SNTAGT. The chain's CDR3 is CASTPTGGAGANVLTF. The CDR3 DNA is TGTGCCAGCACCCCGACAGGGGGCGCTGGGGCCAACGTCCTGACTTTC.

The rearrangement links TRBV5-6 to TRBJ1-2; 8 bases are a match to TRBD1. V trimming: 4 bases; J trimming: 7 bases; junction bases outside the gene matches: 12. Germline V gives CDR1 SGHDT, CDR2 YYEEEE. The CDR3 length is 15 residues. CDR3 in DNA: TGTGCCAGCAGCCGGGTGGGGCAGGGGGCGTCTGGCTACACCTTC. It translates to CASSRVGQGASGYTF.

The chain joins TRBV7-3 to TRBJ2-5, with unresolved D. Trimming cost V 5 bases and J 3 bases, with 13 bases left between them. The CDR3 contains 14 residues. Germline V gene lookup returns CDR1 SGHTA and CDR2 FQGTGA. The CDR3 bases are TGTGCCAGCAGCCCCGGGCCTCAAGAAGAGACCCAGTACTTC. Its protein product is CASSPGPQEETQYF.

The chain joins TRBV5-1 to TRBJ1-1, with D possibly TRBD1 on 5 matching bases. Germline V CDR1 and CDR2: SGHRS, YFSETQ. The CDR3 runs 15 residues. V was pared by 3 bases and J by 0 bases, with 12 bases between. The CDR3 protein is CASSSFDSMNTEAFF. The CDR3, as DNA: TGCGCCAGCAGCTCATTCGACAGCATGAACACTGAAGCTTTCTTT. Looking up the rest from reference TRBV5-1 and TRBJ1-1 gives the full variable domain: KAGVTQTPRYLIKTRGQQVTLSCSPISGHRSVSWYQQTPGQGLQFLFEYFSETQRNKGNFPGRFSGRQFSNSRSEMNVSTLELGDSALYLCASSSFDSMNTEAFFGQGTRLTVV.

This rearrangement joins TRBV19 to TRBJ1-6; D unclear. Germline V gives CDR1 LNHDA, CDR2 SQIVND (reference sequence). This CDR3 is 12 amino acids long. V gave up 8 bases and J gave up 10 bases, with 12 bases separating them. CDR3: CASRYLESPLHF. CDR3 bases: TGTGCCAGTCGGTACCTTGAGTCACCCCTCCACTTT.

CDR3 sequence reads: CAISDRQDTEAFF. The CDR3 bases are TGTGCCATCAGTGACCGACAGGACACTGAAGCTTTCTTT. V usage is TRBV10-3 and J usage is TRBJ1-1, with D possibly matching TRBD1 (6 bases). The V gene lost 3 bases and the J gene lost 3 bases, with 8 bases spanning the gap. The germline V gene has CDR1 ENHRY and CDR2 SYGVKD. There are 13 residues in the CDR3.

The V call is TRBV18, the J call TRBJ2-4; D remains ambiguous. The germline V and J ends were trimmed by 3 bases and 1 base, with 4 bases remaining between them. Germline V gene lookup returns CDR1 KGHSH and CDR2 LQKENI. This CDR3 spans 13 amino acids. CDR3 coding DNA: TGTGCCAGCTCACCCGGGGCCAAAAACATTCAGTACTTC. It codes for CASSPGAKNIQYF.

V gene TRBV18 combines with J gene TRBJ2-1; D possibly matches TRBD1 or TRBD2 (6 bases each). Germline CDR1 reads KGHSH; CDR2 reads LQKENI. Between the trimmed V and J ends, which lost 0 bases and 7 bases, there was a span of 16 bases. The CDR3 extends over 16 amino acids. CDR3 protein: CASSPPSGGGINEQFF. In nucleotides, the CDR3 is TGTGCCAGCTCACCACCGAGCGGAGGGGGTATAAATGAGCAGTTCTTC.

This rearrangement joins TRBV19 to TRBJ1-3; 11 bases align to TRBD1. The length of the CDR3 is 15 residues. Germline V lookup: CDR1 LNHDA, CDR2 SQIVND (reference sequence). The V gene end was trimmed by 7 bases and the J gene end by 3 bases; junction bases not matched to a gene: 5. CDR3 coding DNA: TGTGCCAGTAACCTGGACAGGGGGCATGGAAACACCATATATTTT. Protein product: CASNLDRGHGNTIYF.

This clone was seen just once. This sequence joins TRBV11-3 and TRBJ2-3; 12 bases map to TRBD2. The CDR3 extends over 16 amino acids. The germline gives CDR1 SGHNT, CDR2 YENEEA. The V gene end was trimmed by 5 bases and the J gene end by 3 bases; junction bases not matched to a gene: 6. CDR3 sequence reads: CASSATGTSGTDTQYF. The CDR3 bases are TGTGCCAGCAGCGCCACCGGGACTAGCGGGACAGATACGCAGTATTTT.

The V gene is TRBV6-5, the J gene TRBJ2-7, with TRBD1 identical over 9 bases. V was pared by 0 bases and J by 6 bases, with 3 bases of the junction left unmatched. This CDR3 is built from 14 residues. CDR1 is MNHEY and CDR2 is SVGAGI in the germline V gene. This CDR3 is CASSYSDRGFEQYF. The CDR3 nucleotides read TGTGCCAGCAGTTACTCAGACAGGGGGTTCGAGCAGTACTTC.

The chain has TRBV7-2 and TRBJ2-7; D possibly matches TRBD1 or TRBD2 (5 bases each). The length of the CDR3 is 14 residues. Germline values: CDR1 SGHTA, CDR2 FQGNSA. Trimming shortened V by 5 bases and J by 9 bases, and 20 bases separated the two germline ends. CDR3 amino acids: CASSQTGAEGRQYF. The CDR3 bases are TGTGCCAGCAGCCAAACCGGGGCTGAGGGGAGGCAGTACTTC.

This clone was detected only once. The chain employs TRBV18 and TRBJ1-1; D is possibly TRBD1 (5 bases). This CDR3 has 13 residues. The V end lost 4 bases, the J end lost 1 base, and 7 bases lay between the germline ends. CDR1 KGHSH and CDR2 LQKENI come from the germline V gene. The CDR3 nucleotides read TGTGCCAGCTCACAGACAGAGAACACTGAAGCTTTCTTT. This gives the protein CASSQTENTEAFF.

The chain employs TRBV6-7 and TRBJ2-5; 7 bases line up with TRBD2. TRBV6-7 is treated as an ORF (open reading frame) with a function not yet certain. The CDR3 runs 16 residues. V shed 6 bases, J shed 1 base, and the junction held 11 bases outside the gene matches. The CDR3 region has the DNA TGTGCCAGCAGGAGGGACCCCGGGACTACCCAAGAGACCCAGTACTTC. Protein sequence: CASRRDPGTTQETQYF.